A single sample is the source of the 23 T cell receptor beta chains below, sequenced in a study of PD-1 and CTLA-4 blockade in melanoma (dated by TCRdb to the early 2020s). Library preparation was by the immunoSEQ multiplex PCR assay. TCRdb took over this immuneACCESS table, retaining in-frame rearrangements with V and J assigned. Such tables are incomplete; in checked studies, under half of the missing clones stem from an unresolved V gene, and the remainder is unexplained. Across this sample there are roughly 30,000 clones, with about 88% seen only once. Less than 7% of the sample belongs to the ten largest clones. The source material was CD8+ T cells from peripheral blood, sampled from a patient given anti-PD-1 treatment. These TCRs come from a human donor with melanoma.

This rearrangement joins TRBV19 to TRBJ1-2, with a possible D match to TRBD1 (5 bases). V dropped 3 bases and J dropped 0 bases, with 11 bases sitting between them. CDR1 is LNHDA, CDR2 SQIVND, per germline (reference sequence). The CDR3 extends over 15 amino acids. This chain's CDR3 is CASSMPGASNYGYTF. The DNA of the CDR3 is TGTGCCAGTAGTATGCCCGGGGCCTCTAACTATGGCTACACCTTC.

V gene TRBV5-1 combines with J gene TRBJ1-1, with D hard to call. Germline V CDR1 and CDR2: SGHRS, YFSETQ. CDR3 length: 14 amino acids. Trimming took off 1 base at V and 0 bases at J, with 7 bases between the two ends. The CDR3 region has the DNA TGCGCCAGCAGCTTGTCCGGCTTGAACACTGAAGCTTTCTTT. Its protein product is CASSLSGLNTEAFF.

V is TRBV4-2 and J is TRBJ2-7; the D gene is possibly TRBD1 (6 bases). This CDR3 comprises 17 residues. Trimming removed 0 bases at V and 1 base at J, with 16 bases between. Germline CDR1 and CDR2: LGHNA and YNFKEQ. CDR3 nucleotide sequence: TGTGCCAGCAGCCAAGATCGGGCAGGGGCCCTTTCCTACGAGCAGTACTTC. It specifies CASSQDRAGALSYEQYF.

V usage is TRBV27 and J usage is TRBJ2-2, with unresolved D. Trimming removed 7 bases at V and 1 base at J, with 10 bases between. The CDR3 spans 14 residues. Per germline, CDR1 MNHEY and CDR2 SMNVEV (reference sequence). The CDR3 protein is CASTSAVNTGELFF. The CDR3 DNA follows: TGTGCCAGCACATCGGCGGTGAACACCGGGGAGCTGTTTTTT.

This chain uses TRBV29-1 with TRBJ2-2; tentatively, D is TRBD2 (6 bases). Per germline, CDR1 SQVTM and CDR2 ANQGSEA. The CDR3 is made up of 13 amino acids. V was pared by 4 bases and J by 3 bases, with 9 bases between. CDR3: CSVGGLDTGELFF. The DNA of the CDR3 is TGCAGCGTTGGGGGACTTGACACCGGGGAGCTGTTTTTT.

J is TRBJ2-1 and V is TRBV27, with a possible D match to TRBD2 (6 bases). Germline assignment: CDR1 MNHEY and CDR2 SMNVEV (reference sequence). V lost 2 bases and J 4 bases, leaving 6 bases between the germline ends. The CDR3 runs 13 residues. CDR3 region: CASSLGRYNEQFF. In DNA form, the CDR3 reads TGTGCCAGCAGTTTAGGGAGGTACAATGAGCAGTTCTTC.

V usage is TRBV4-2 and J usage is TRBJ2-3; 9 bases line up with TRBD2. CDR1 is LGHNA and CDR2 is YNFKEQ in the germline V gene. Germline trimming cut 3 bases from V and 3 bases from J; bases unmatched to any gene: 7. There are 16 residues in the CDR3. The CDR3 spells CASSQPTSGPTDTQYF. DNA of the CDR3: TGTGCCAGCAGCCAGCCCACTAGCGGGCCTACAGATACGCAGTATTTT.

The rearrangement joins TRBV13 to TRBJ2-7, with a possible D match to TRBD2 (6 bases). The V gene's germline CDR1 is PRHDT and CDR2 FYEKMQ (reference sequence). The CDR3 extends over 15 amino acids. V was clipped by 2 bases and J by 2 bases, with 13 bases between them. The CDR3 sequence is CASSLWAGPTYEQYF. CDR3 nucleotide sequence: TGTGCCAGCAGCTTATGGGCGGGGCCTACCTACGAGCAGTACTTC.

The chain links TRBV5-8 to TRBJ1-3; D perhaps matches TRBD1 (5 bases). V lost 4 bases and J 2 bases, leaving 16 bases between the germline ends. Per germline, CDR1 SGHTS and CDR2 YDEGEE. The CDR3 spans 16 residues. CDR3 sequence: CASSAPGTATGNTIYF. In DNA form, the CDR3 reads TGTGCCAGCAGCGCCCCAGGGACCGCAACTGGAAACACCATATATTTT.

This clone was picked up one time. The CDR3 is CAYSLWENTIYF. CDR3 bases: TGTGCCTATTCTCTATGGGAAAACACCATATATTTT. This sequence joins TRBV30 and TRBJ1-3; D uncertain. Trimming shortened V by 7 bases and J by 6 bases, and 13 bases separated the two germline ends. The germline CDR1 and CDR2 sequences are GTSNPN and SVGIG (reference sequence). This CDR3 region has 12 residues.

The chain links TRBV5-1 to TRBJ2-3, with 14 nucleotides matching TRBD2. V lost 4 bases to trimming and J lost 5 bases; unmatched junction nucleotides: 9. CDR3 size: 17 residues. Looked up from germline, CDR1 is SGHRS and CDR2 is YFSETQ. The CDR3 nucleotides read TGCGCCAGCAGCAGGACCGGACTAGCGGGGGGAAAAGATACGCAGTATTTT. Residues: CASSRTGLAGGKDTQYF.

This sequence joins TRBV6-5 and TRBJ1-5; TRBD1 matches at 8 bases. Germline V lookup: CDR1 MNHEY, CDR2 SVGAGI. This CDR3 is built from 14 residues. V gave up 5 bases and J gave up 5 bases; unmatched junction bases: 5. The CDR3 spells CASSPDRGYQPQHF. The CDR3 coding sequence is TGTGCCAGCAGTCCAGACAGGGGCTATCAGCCCCAGCATTTT.

In this sample, this clone turned up once. Other DNA sequences from this sample encode an identical CDR3 as well. This chain uses TRBV7-9 with TRBJ1-1; D remains ambiguous. This CDR3 contains 12 residues. Per germline, CDR1 SEHNR and CDR2 FQNEAQ (reference sequence). Trimming cost V 5 bases and J 5 bases, with 9 bases left between them. This chain's CDR3 is CASSPLGTEAFF. The CDR3 DNA reads TGTGCCAGCAGCCCCCTGGGGACTGAAGCTTTCTTT.

The chain employs TRBV2 and TRBJ2-7; 7 nucleotides match TRBD1. The J segment lost 0 bases and the V segment lost 8 bases, leaving 7 bases of the junction unmatched. Germline V gene sequence: CDR1 SNHLY, CDR2 FYNNEI. This CDR3 comprises 14 residues. The CDR3 spells CASGSWDSSYEQYF. CDR3 coding DNA: TGTGCCAGCGGAAGTTGGGACAGCTCCTACGAGCAGTACTTC.

The chain combines TRBV28 with TRBJ1-4; D not resolved. V lost 5 bases to trimming and J lost 2 bases, with 15 bases between them. Germline V CDR1 and CDR2: MDHEN, SYDVKM. This CDR3 is 16 amino acids long. In DNA form, the CDR3 reads TGTGCCAGCAGTCGAAGGGTGCGGCAGACTAATGAAAAACTGTTTTTT. Protein sequence: CASSRRVRQTNEKLFF.

The chain couples TRBV7-9 to TRBJ1-2; TRBD1 is a possible D gene (5 bases). The CDR3 totals 14 residues. The germline CDR1 and CDR2 sequences are SEHNR and FQNEAQ (reference sequence). V lost 4 bases, J lost 4 bases, and 13 bases lay in between. This CDR3 reads CASSSPGAGYGYTF. The DNA of the CDR3 is TGTGCCAGCAGCTCGCCTGGGGCCGGCTATGGCTACACCTTC.

J is TRBJ1-4 and V is TRBV19, with a tentative D call TRBD1 (5 bases). The CDR3 totals 15 residues. The V end lost 3 bases, the J end lost 5 bases, and 13 bases lay between the germline ends. From germline, CDR1 is LNHDA and CDR2 SQIVND (reference sequence). CDR3 bases: TGTGCCAGTAGTATCACAGGAGGGGTAAATGAAAAACTGTTTTTT. It yields the protein CASSITGGVNEKLFF.

This clone was detected once. The chain has TRBV28 and TRBJ2-7, with D unclear. Germline V gives CDR1 MDHEN, CDR2 SYDVKM. V was cut by 3 bases and J by 2 bases, with 8 bases left in between. This CDR3 spans 13 amino acids. As DNA, the CDR3 is TGTGCCAGCAGTTTTAACCCGACCTACGAGCAGTACTTC. Translated, it gives CASSFNPTYEQYF.

The gene calls are TRBV7-6 and TRBJ2-7, with D possibly called TRBD1 or TRBD2 (5 bases each). CDR3 length equals 13 residues. V lost 3 bases and J lost 5, with 11 bases in between. Germline assignment: CDR1 SGHVS and CDR2 FNYEAQ. The CDR3 DNA is TGTGCCAGCAGCTTTGGGGGAACTGACGAGCAGTACTTC. Translated, it gives CASSFGGTDEQYF.

V and J are TRBV4-1 and TRBJ2-7, with a possible D match to TRBD2 (5 bases). The V and J ends lost 4 bases and 5 bases respectively, with 15 bases between them. Germline V lookup: CDR1 MGHRA, CDR2 YSYEKL. This CDR3 region has 14 residues. The DNA of the CDR3 is TGCGCCAGCAGCCCGGGGTATGCGTCCCACGAGCAGTACTTC. This sequence encodes CASSPGYASHEQYF.

V and J are TRBV11-2 and TRBJ1-6; tentatively, D is TRBD1 (6 bases). The CDR3 is made up of 14 amino acids. From germline, CDR1 is SGHAT and CDR2 FQNNGV. With 5 bases removed from V and 13 bases from J, the gap between germline ends came to 18 bases. In DNA form, the CDR3 reads TGTGCCAGCAGCCTAGCCGACAGGTTGGATCCCCTCCACTTT. Translating it yields CASSLADRLDPLHF. The complete variable domain, with remaining parts taken from reference TRBV11-2 and TRBJ1-6, reads EAGVAQSPRYKIIEKRQSVAFWCNPISGHATLYWYQQILGQGPKLLIQFQNNGVVDDSQLPKDRFSAERLKGVDSTLKIQPAKLEDSAVYLCASSLADRLDPLHFGNGTRLTVT.

The rearrangement links TRBV5-6 to TRBJ1-2; D remains unclear. Looked up from germline, CDR1 is SGHDT and CDR2 is YYEEEE. V dropped 0 bases and J dropped 5 bases, with 8 bases sitting between them. The CDR3 is made up of 13 amino acids. The CDR3 region is CASSLESDYGYTF. CDR3 bases: TGTGCCAGCAGCTTGGAGAGCGATTATGGCTACACCTTC.

The J gene is TRBJ1-1, the V gene TRBV13; D is unclear. CDR3 length: 12 amino acids. CDR1 is PRHDT, CDR2 FYEKMQ, per germline (reference sequence). Trimming removed 6 bases at V and 4 bases at J, with 9 bases between. CDR3 coding DNA: TGTGCCAGCAGACAAGGTCGCACTGAAGCTTTCTTT. Amino acids: CASRQGRTEAFF.